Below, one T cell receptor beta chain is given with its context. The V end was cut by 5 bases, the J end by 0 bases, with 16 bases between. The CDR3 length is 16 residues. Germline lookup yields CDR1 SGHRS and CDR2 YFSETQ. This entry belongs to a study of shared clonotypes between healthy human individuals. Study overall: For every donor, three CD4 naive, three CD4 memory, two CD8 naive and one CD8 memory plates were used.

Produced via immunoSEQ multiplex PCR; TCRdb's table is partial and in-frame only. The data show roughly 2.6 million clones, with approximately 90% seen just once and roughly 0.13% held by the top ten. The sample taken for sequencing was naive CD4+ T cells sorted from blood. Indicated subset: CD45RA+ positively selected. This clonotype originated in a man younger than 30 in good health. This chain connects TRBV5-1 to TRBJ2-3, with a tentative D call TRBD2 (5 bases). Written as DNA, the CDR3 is TGCGCCAGCAGTCTTTTTCTAGCCACAAGCACAGATACGCAGTATTTT. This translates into CASSLFLATSTDTQYF.